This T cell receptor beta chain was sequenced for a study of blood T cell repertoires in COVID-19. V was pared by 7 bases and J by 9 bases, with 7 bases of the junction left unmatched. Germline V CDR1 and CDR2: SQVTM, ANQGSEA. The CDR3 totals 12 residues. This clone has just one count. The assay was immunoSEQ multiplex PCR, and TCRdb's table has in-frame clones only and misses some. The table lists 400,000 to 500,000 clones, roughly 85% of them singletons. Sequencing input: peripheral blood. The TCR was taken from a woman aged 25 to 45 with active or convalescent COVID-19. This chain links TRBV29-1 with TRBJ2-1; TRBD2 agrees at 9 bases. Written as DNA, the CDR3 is TGCAGCGCCGTAGCGGGAGATTTTGAGCAGTTCTTC. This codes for CSAVAGDFEQFF.